This T cell receptor beta chain was obtained from a study of cytomegalovirus exposure and HLA in healthy donors. Study conclusions and caveats: Specificity for CMV antigens was confirmed in vitro for three of the CMV-associated chains. TCR sequences were mostly rare, though some public TCRs occurred in many donors.

Repertoires were generated with immunoSEQ multiplex PCR, while TCRdb's copy carries only in-frame clones and drops some. The data hold about 280,000 clones, with 86% observed a single time. The ends were cut back, 5 bases at V and 5 bases at J, with 9 bases in the middle. Germline V gene lookup returns CDR1 LNHNV and CDR2 YYDKDF (reference sequence). The CDR3 has 12 amino acids. This clone was counted between two and nine times. The target antigen is unknown. The source is a woman aged 18-29 years in good health and CMV-seronegative. The V and J genes are TRBV15 and TRBJ1-2; D remains ambiguous. The sequenced sample consisted of PBMCs. CDR3 amino acids: CATSQAAYGYTF. CDR3 sequence (DNA): TGTGCCACCAGCCAGGCCGCTTATGGCTACACCTTC.